This TCR beta chain came from a study of T cell responses to AZD1222 COVID-19 vaccine. The assay was immunoSEQ multiplex PCR, and TCRdb's table has in-frame clones only and misses some. This table has approximately 110,000 clones, around 92% appearing once. J lost 3 bases, V lost 1 base, and 2 bases had no gene match. Per the germline V gene, CDR1 is SGHDN and CDR2 is FVKESK. There are 16 residues in the CDR3. The sample here was peripheral blood, taken 28 days after the second AZD1222 dose. The TCR comes from an adult who received the AZD1222 COVID-19 vaccine. This rearrangement joins TRBV14 to TRBJ1-6; 8 bases match TRBD1. CDR3 DNA sequence: TGTGCCAGCAGCCAAGGGACAGGGAGCTATAATTCACCCCTCCACTTT. Translated: CASSQGTGSYNSPLHF.